Detailed here is one TCR beta chain. In the same sample, other DNA sequences code for this CDR3. This specimen belongs to a study of blood T cell repertoires in COVID-19. Germline V CDR1 and CDR2: SGHVS, FQNEAQ. This CDR3 region has 15 residues. Trimming stripped 3 bases from V and 0 bases from J, with 12 bases between. Clones were sequenced by immunoSEQ multiplex PCR, and TCRdb holds only the in-frame ones, with some missing. The data hold roughly 200,000 clones, with 75% to 90% observed a single time. This chain joins TRBV7-8 and TRBJ2-7, with D tentatively TRBD1 (5 bases). Material: PBMCs or T cells enriched from blood (not recorded which). This clonotype originated in a woman under 40 who had been exposed to COVID-19. For the CDR3, the DNA is TGTGCCAGCAGCTTGTACCAGGGCCCCTCCTACGAGCAGTACTTC. Amino acids: CASSLYQGPSYEQYF.